A selection of T cell receptor beta chains follows, all from one sample in a study of regulatory T cells in long-lasting Graves disease. TCRdb used MiXCR to reprocess the multiplex PCR reads, holding one entry per CDR3 protein. The repertoire consists of roughly 430,000 distinct CDR3 sequences, with about a sixth occurring once and the leading ten covering 9.5% to 12%. Another study also made use of these data, one on T cells in Graves' hyperthyroidism and ophthalmopathy.

The sequencing here drew on peripheral blood mononuclear cells (PBMCs), taken at new diagnosis, from a patient treated with antithyroid drugs. The receptors shown here come from a woman in her 30s with Graves disease. Both conserved end residues are part of each CDR3. Fields, in order: V gene, J gene, clone size, D gene, CDR3 DNA, CDR3 protein. D genes are given only for firm matches. The size entry is marked missing in some rows and otherwise reads once, few, many or a size class.

v_call: TRBV7-9; j_call: TRBJ2-3; clone_size: many; d_call: TRBD1; cdr3_nt: TGTGCCAGCAGTCTTAGAATGGGGACAGCAACTAGCACAGATACGCAGTATTTT; cdr3_aa: CASSLRMGTATSTDTQYF
v_call: TRBV29-1; j_call: TRBJ2-7; clone_size: many; d_call: TRBD2; cdr3_nt: TGCAGCGTTGTCTGGTCTAGCGGCTACGAGCAGTACTTC; cdr3_aa: CSVVWSSGYEQYF
v_call: TRBV28; j_call: TRBJ2-7; clone_size: many; d_call: .; cdr3_nt: TGTGCCAGCACCGACCGGTACGAGCAGTACTTC; cdr3_aa: CASTDRYEQYF
v_call: TRBV2; j_call: TRBJ2-3; clone_size: many; d_call: .; cdr3_nt: TGTGCCAGCAGTGAGCAGGGACCCACAGATACGCAGTATTTT; cdr3_aa: CASSEQGPTDTQYF
v_call: TRBV19; j_call: TRBJ2-6; clone_size: few; d_call: TRBD1; cdr3_nt: TGTGCCAGTAGTACACGGACAGGTCCCAGCCACTCTGGGGCCAACGTCCTGACTTTC; cdr3_aa: CASSTRTGPSHSGANVLTF
v_call: TRBV9; j_call: TRBJ2-5; clone_size: many; d_call: .; cdr3_nt: TGTGCCAGCGCGATAGGGGGGGTACAAGAGACCCAGTACTTC; cdr3_aa: CASAIGGVQETQYF
v_call: TRBV5-4; j_call: TRBJ2-2; clone_size: .; d_call: TRBD2; cdr3_nt: TGTGCCAGCAGCTTGGTACTAGCGGGTTCGAACACCGGGGAGCTGTTTTTT; cdr3_aa: CASSLVLAGSNTGELFF
v_call: TRBV9; j_call: TRBJ1-2; clone_size: few; d_call: .; cdr3_nt: TGTGCCAGCAGCCCGACAGGTTTCAACTATGGCTACACCTTC; cdr3_aa: CASSPTGFNYGYTF
v_call: TRBV20-1; j_call: TRBJ2-7; clone_size: .; d_call: TRBD2; cdr3_nt: TGCAGTGTCCAGATCCCGACTAGCGGGATTGTCGACGAGCAGTACTTC; cdr3_aa: CSVQIPTSGIVDEQYF
v_call: TRBV12-3/TRBV12-4; j_call: TRBJ2-1; clone_size: .; d_call: TRBD2; cdr3_nt: TGTGCCAGCAGTTTGGGGACTAGCGGGAGGGCCTCCAACTCCTACAATGAGCAGTTCTTC; cdr3_aa: CASSLGTSGRASNSYNEQFF
v_call: TRBV2; j_call: TRBJ1-6; clone_size: many; d_call: .; cdr3_nt: TGTGCCAGCAGTACCCGAACTCAGAATTCACCCCTCCACTTT; cdr3_aa: CASSTRTQNSPLHF
v_call: TRBV7-9; j_call: TRBJ2-1; clone_size: many; d_call: .; cdr3_nt: TGTGCCAGCAGCTTAGCGTGGGGCGGGTACAATGAGCAGTTCTTC; cdr3_aa: CASSLAWGGYNEQFF
v_call: TRBV5-5; j_call: TRBJ2-1; clone_size: .; d_call: TRBD2; cdr3_nt: TGTGCCAGCAGCAGGCGACTAGCGGGAGGGTCCTACAATGAGCAGTTCTTC; cdr3_aa: CASSRRLAGGSYNEQFF
v_call: TRBV10-3; j_call: TRBJ2-1; clone_size: many; d_call: TRBD2; cdr3_nt: TGTGCCATCAGCGGGACTAGCGGGAGAAATGAGCAGTTCTTC; cdr3_aa: CAISGTSGRNEQFF
v_call: TRBV4-1; j_call: TRBJ1-5; clone_size: .; d_call: .; cdr3_nt: TGCGCCAGCAGCCAAGGACAGATCGAACCCCAGCATTTT; cdr3_aa: CASSQGQIEPQHF
v_call: TRBV28; j_call: TRBJ2-1; clone_size: many; d_call: TRBD2; cdr3_nt: TGTGCCAGCAGTCTGGGACTAGATGTTGAGCAGTTCTTC; cdr3_aa: CASSLGLDVEQFF
v_call: TRBV9; j_call: TRBJ2-5; clone_size: few; d_call: .; cdr3_nt: TGTGCCAGCAGCGCCGGGACACATCCTCAAGAGACCCAGTACTTC; cdr3_aa: CASSAGTHPQETQYF
v_call: TRBV11-3; j_call: TRBJ2-1; clone_size: many; d_call: TRBD2; cdr3_nt: TGTGCCAGCAGCTATTTAGCGGGAGCAAACTACAATGAGCAGTTCTTC; cdr3_aa: CASSYLAGANYNEQFF
v_call: TRBV12-3/TRBV12-4; j_call: TRBJ1-5; clone_size: many; d_call: TRBD1; cdr3_nt: TGTGCCAGCAGAGGACAGGCCCCTCAGCCCCAGCATTTT; cdr3_aa: CASRGQAPQPQHF
v_call: TRBV29-1; j_call: TRBJ2-7; clone_size: .; d_call: TRBD1; cdr3_nt: TGCAGCGTCACCCCGAGGGGTCAGGGGGACGAGCAGTACTTC; cdr3_aa: CSVTPRGQGDEQYF
v_call: TRBV18; j_call: TRBJ1-1; clone_size: once; d_call: .; cdr3_nt: TGTGCCAGCTCCCCCCGGGGGTGGACTGAAGCTTTCTTT; cdr3_aa: CASSPRGWTEAFF
v_call: TRBV7-2; j_call: TRBJ2-1; clone_size: many; d_call: TRBD1; cdr3_nt: TGTGCCAGCAGCTATCGGACAGGGGCGTATGGTGGTGAGCAGTTCTTC; cdr3_aa: CASSYRTGAYGGEQFF
v_call: TRBV6-1; j_call: TRBJ2-7; clone_size: many; d_call: TRBD2; cdr3_nt: TGTGCCAGCACAACCCACCTAGCGGGAACCTACGAGCAGTACTTC; cdr3_aa: CASTTHLAGTYEQYF
v_call: TRBV6-2/TRBV6-3; j_call: TRBJ1-6; clone_size: .; d_call: .; cdr3_nt: TGTGCCAGCAGTTCCCAAGTCGGCTCACCCCTCCACTTT; cdr3_aa: CASSSQVGSPLHF
v_call: TRBV30; j_call: TRBJ1-6; clone_size: many; d_call: .; cdr3_nt: TGTGCCTGGAGCCCCAAGGATTCACCCCTCCACTTT; cdr3_aa: CAWSPKDSPLHF
v_call: TRBV9; j_call: TRBJ1-1; clone_size: many; d_call: .; cdr3_nt: TGTGCCAGCAGCACCCTTCCTCGAGGGAGGGATTCGTTGAACACTGAAGCTTTCTTT; cdr3_aa: CASSTLPRGRDSLNTEAFF
v_call: TRBV2; j_call: TRBJ1-6; clone_size: few; d_call: TRBD1; cdr3_nt: TGTGCCAGCAGCCAAGATATCCAGGGGGGTTATAATTCACCCCTCCACTTT; cdr3_aa: CASSQDIQGGYNSPLHF
v_call: TRBV11-2; j_call: TRBJ2-7; clone_size: many; d_call: .; cdr3_nt: TGTGCCAGCAGCTTACTGGTTTACGAGCAGTACTTC; cdr3_aa: CASSLLVYEQYF
v_call: TRBV6-5; j_call: TRBJ2-7; clone_size: many; d_call: .; cdr3_nt: TGTGCCAGCAGTTACTCGCAGACGGGGACCTCCTACGAGCAGTACTTC; cdr3_aa: CASSYSQTGTSYEQYF
v_call: TRBV2; j_call: TRBJ2-7; clone_size: many; d_call: .; cdr3_nt: TGTGCCAGCATTCAGGGGGGTCCGTACGAGCAGTACTTC; cdr3_aa: CASIQGGPYEQYF
v_call: TRBV19; j_call: TRBJ2-1; clone_size: .; d_call: TRBD1; cdr3_nt: TGTGCCAGTAGCCCCGGGACAGGGAGCCTCGGATTCTACAATGAGCAGTTCTTC; cdr3_aa: CASSPGTGSLGFYNEQFF
v_call: TRBV27; j_call: TRBJ2-3; clone_size: many; d_call: .; cdr3_nt: TGTGCCAGCAGTTCGAGGCAGGATACGCAGTATTTT; cdr3_aa: CASSSRQDTQYF
v_call: TRBV7-9; j_call: TRBJ1-6; clone_size: .; d_call: .; cdr3_nt: TGTGCCAGCAGGGATATAGACGCTAATTCACCCCTCCACTTT; cdr3_aa: CASRDIDANSPLHF
v_call: TRBV5-4; j_call: TRBJ2-1; clone_size: many; d_call: .; cdr3_nt: TGTGCCAGCAGCTTTCGTCGAGGGAACAATGAGCAGTTCTTC; cdr3_aa: CASSFRRGNNEQFF
v_call: TRBV28; j_call: TRBJ2-2; clone_size: .; d_call: TRBD1; cdr3_nt: TGTGCCAGCAGTCTGACAGGGAATGGCGGGGAGCTGTTTTTT; cdr3_aa: CASSLTGNGGELFF
v_call: TRBV10-3; j_call: TRBJ1-2; clone_size: many; d_call: .; cdr3_nt: TGTGCCATCAGTGAATGGGTTGACACCATTCGGGGCTACACCTTC; cdr3_aa: CAISEWVDTIRGYTF
v_call: TRBV27; j_call: TRBJ2-7; clone_size: many; d_call: .; cdr3_nt: TGTGCCAGCAGTTTAGTCGGGCGCGAGCAGTACTTC; cdr3_aa: CASSLVGREQYF
v_call: TRBV6-1; j_call: TRBJ2-5; clone_size: many; d_call: TRBD2; cdr3_nt: TGTGCCAGCAGTGGGGAGCGGGGCAGACAAGAGACCCAGTACTTC; cdr3_aa: CASSGERGRQETQYF
v_call: TRBV18; j_call: TRBJ1-4; clone_size: .; d_call: TRBD1; cdr3_nt: TGTGCCAGCTCGCCCGGACAGGGGGCTTATGAAAAACTGTTTTTT; cdr3_aa: CASSPGQGAYEKLFF
v_call: TRBV7-4; j_call: TRBJ2-1; clone_size: .; d_call: TRBD2; cdr3_nt: TGTGCCATGGCCGGGACTAGCGGGGCCTACAATGAGCAGTTCTTC; cdr3_aa: CAMAGTSGAYNEQFF
v_call: TRBV19; j_call: TRBJ2-7; clone_size: .; d_call: .; cdr3_nt: TGTGCCAGTAGTATAGGAAAAAAGGGCTACGAGCAGTACTTC; cdr3_aa: CASSIGKKGYEQYF
v_call: TRBV7-8; j_call: TRBJ1-4; clone_size: many; d_call: .; cdr3_nt: TGTGCCAGCAGCTCTTCTGAGACGGTGGGGCGTGAAAAACTGTTTTTT; cdr3_aa: CASSSSETVGREKLFF
v_call: TRBV24-1; j_call: TRBJ2-1; clone_size: many; d_call: .; cdr3_nt: TGTGCCACCAGTGGAGGCCAGGGCATCCCGCGTGAGCAGTTCTTC; cdr3_aa: CATSGGQGIPREQFF
v_call: TRBV4-3; j_call: TRBJ2-1; clone_size: .; d_call: TRBD2; cdr3_nt: TGCGCCAGCAGCCAGCATCCGGCCGGGACTAGCGGGGGAATCTACAATGAGCAGTTCTTC; cdr3_aa: CASSQHPAGTSGGIYNEQFF
v_call: TRBV20-1; j_call: TRBJ1-2; clone_size: few; d_call: .; cdr3_nt: TGCAGTGCTAGAGGGGCGACAGTCTATGGCTACACCTTC; cdr3_aa: CSARGATVYGYTF
v_call: TRBV6-2/TRBV6-3; j_call: TRBJ2-3; clone_size: many; d_call: .; cdr3_nt: TGTGCCAGCAGTTACTCCCGACGGAACACAGATACGCAGTATTTT; cdr3_aa: CASSYSRRNTDTQYF
v_call: TRBV10-3; j_call: TRBJ2-3; clone_size: many; d_call: TRBD2; cdr3_nt: TGTGCCATCAGTGCGCGGGCGGGAGTCAGTACAGATACGCAGTATTTT; cdr3_aa: CAISARAGVSTDTQYF
v_call: TRBV18; j_call: TRBJ2-5; clone_size: many; d_call: TRBD2; cdr3_nt: TGTGCCAGCTCCTCCACGGGACTAGCGGGATTAAAGACCCAGTACTTC; cdr3_aa: CASSSTGLAGLKTQYF
v_call: TRBV7-9; j_call: TRBJ2-1; clone_size: many; d_call: .; cdr3_nt: TGTGCCAGCACGCTCTACAATGAGCAGTTCTTC; cdr3_aa: CASTLYNEQFF
v_call: TRBV5-6; j_call: TRBJ1-5; clone_size: few; d_call: .; cdr3_nt: TGTGCCAGCAGCTTTTTCGGTCAGCCCCAGCATTTT; cdr3_aa: CASSFFGQPQHF
v_call: TRBV7-3; j_call: TRBJ2-5; clone_size: .; d_call: .; cdr3_nt: TGTGCCAGCAGCTCCCTTGAAGGTGGAGAGACCCAGTACTTC; cdr3_aa: CASSSLEGGETQYF
v_call: TRBV29-1; j_call: TRBJ2-1; clone_size: .; d_call: .; cdr3_nt: TGCAGCGTTGAATCCCCTAGCGTCAATGAGCAGTTCTTC; cdr3_aa: CSVESPSVNEQFF
v_call: TRBV20-1; j_call: TRBJ2-7; clone_size: many; d_call: TRBD1; cdr3_nt: TGCAGTGCTAGAGATGCAGGGGGCGAGGCCTACGAGCAGTACTTC; cdr3_aa: CSARDAGGEAYEQYF
v_call: TRBV20-1; j_call: TRBJ2-5; clone_size: few; d_call: .; cdr3_nt: TGCAGTGCTGGTAGACTAGGGGAGACCCAGTACTTC; cdr3_aa: CSAGRLGETQYF
v_call: TRBV3-1; j_call: TRBJ1-1; clone_size: many; d_call: TRBD1; cdr3_nt: TGTGCCAGCAGCCAAGCCGGAGGACAGGGCACTGAAGCTTTCTTT; cdr3_aa: CASSQAGGQGTEAFF
v_call: TRBV20-1; j_call: TRBJ2-7; clone_size: many; d_call: TRBD1; cdr3_nt: TGCAGTGCATCACCGGGACAGGGGACGACCTACGAGCAGTACTTC; cdr3_aa: CSASPGQGTTYEQYF